A selection of T cell receptor beta chains follows, all from one sample in a study of blood T cells in healthy people across ages. TCRdb used MiXCR to reprocess the 5' RACE reads, holding one entry per CDR3 protein. The data contain 750,000 or so distinct CDR3 sequences, approximately 25% of them singletons. These data were likewise used in another study, on T cells of mothers and their children.

The sequenced sample consisted of blood. The receptors were gathered from a boy younger than 18 in good health. The CDR3 runs from the conserved cysteine through the conserved F or W. A D gene is named only where the DNA matches it firmly. Only part of the rows carry a size: once, few, many, or a class if the clone is expanded.

D	size	V	J	CDR3	DNA
.	.	TRBV7-2	TRBJ2-7	CASSLGVQGYEQYF	TGTGCCAGCAGCTTAGGGGTCCAGGGTTACGAGCAGTACTTC
TRBD2	.	TRBV29-1	TRBJ2-5	CSPSIASGGRETQYF	TGCAGCCCCAGCATAGCTAGCGGGGGGCGAGAGACCCAGTACTTC
TRBD1	.	TRBV20-1	TRBJ1-4	CSARDRQGYEKLFF	TGCAGTGCTAGAGATAGACAGGGGTATGAAAAACTGTTTTTT
TRBD1	few	TRBV12-3/TRBV12-4	TRBJ2-7	CASSGTGTDIRGEQYF	TGTGCCAGCAGTGGAACCGGGACAGACATACGCGGCGAGCAGTACTTC
.	.	TRBV5-1	TRBJ2-2	CASSHGSSGGELFF	TGCGCCAGCAGCCATGGGTCTAGTGGCGGGGAGCTGTTTTTT
.	.	TRBV6-6	TRBJ1-5	CASSLPSDSNQPQHF	TGTGCCAGCAGTCTCCCATCGGATAGCAATCAGCCCCAGCATTTT
.	few	TRBV7-2	TRBJ1-1	CASSVALNTEAFF	TGTGCCAGCAGCGTGGCCCTGAACACTGAAGCTTTCTTT
.	.	TRBV5-1	TRBJ2-3	CASSHGGKLDTQYF	TGCGCCAGCAGCCACGGGGGTAAATTAGATACGCAGTATTTT
TRBD2	.	TRBV5-1	TRBJ2-3	CASSLASGAEKGTDTQYF	TGCGCCAGCAGCTTGGCTAGCGGGGCCGAGAAGGGCACAGATACGCAGTATTTT
.	.	TRBV10-1	TRBJ2-1	CASSESIDGVEQFF	TGCGCCAGCAGTGAGTCGATCGATGGGGTTGAGCAGTTCTTC
TRBD1	.	TRBV29-1	TRBJ2-5	CSYYRGSQETQYF	TGCAGCTATTACAGGGGCTCACAAGAGACCCAGTACTTC
.	few	TRBV20-1	TRBJ2-5	CSARPGGSRETQYF	TGCAGTGCTAGGCCTGGGGGGAGCAGGGAGACCCAGTACTTC
.	.	TRBV6-2/TRBV6-3	TRBJ2-4	CASSQIRETKNIQYF	TGTGCCAGCAGTCAAATCAGGGAGACCAAAAACATTCAGTACTTC
.	.	TRBV29-1	TRBJ2-5	CSVEEYGTPLETQCF	TGCAGCGTTGAAGAGTATGGGACACCTCTGGAGACCCAGTGCTTC
.	.	TRBV20-1	TRBJ2-1	CSATGGQGVNEQFF	TGCAGTGCCACCGGGGGCCAAGGGGTAAATGAGCAGTTCTTC
.	.	TRBV14	TRBJ1-1	CASSPRRTWHEAFF	TGTGCCAGCAGCCCCCGGCGCACCTGGCATGAAGCTTTCTTT
TRBD1	.	TRBV28	TRBJ1-2	CASSLYNTGVNGYTF	TGTGCCAGCAGCCTTTACAACACAGGGGTCAATGGCTACACCTTC
.	.	TRBV5-1	TRBJ1-2	CASSLGSDTYGYTF	TGCGCCAGCAGCTTGGGCAGCGATACCTATGGCTACACCTTC
.	few	TRBV7-3	TRBJ2-7	CASSRSQGGEQYF	TGTGCCAGCAGTAGAAGTCAGGGAGGCGAGCAGTACTTC
.	few	TRBV6-6	TRBJ2-5	CATAATLETQYF	TGTGCCACCGCCGCGACGCTAGAGACCCAGTACTTC
TRBD2	.	TRBV7-2	TRBJ2-2	CASRRTSGGAGELFF	TGTGCCAGCAGGCGTACTAGCGGGGGGGCCGGGGAGCTGTTTTTT
.	.	TRBV29-1	TRBJ2-2	CSALGENTGELFF	TGCAGCGCCCTGGGGGAGAACACCGGGGAGCTGTTTTTT
TRBD1	.	TRBV29-1	TRBJ2-1	CSADRGNEQFF	TGCAGCGCGGACAGGGGGAATGAGCAGTTCTTC
.	.	TRBV11-2	TRBJ1-3	CASSLAFEASSGNTIYF	TGTGCCAGCAGCTTAGCCTTTGAGGCCTCCTCTGGAAACACCATATATTTT
.	.	TRBV7-9	TRBJ2-5	CASSGQPGETQYF	TGTGCCAGCAGCGGACAGCCCGGGGAGACCCAGTACTTC
.	.	TRBV27	TRBJ2-7	CASSFRGSGYEQYF	TGTGCCAGCAGTTTCCGGGGGAGTGGATACGAGCAGTACTTC
TRBD1	once	TRBV9	TRBJ1-2	CASSARQGFDYTF	TGTGCCAGCAGCGCCCGACAGGGGTTCGACTACACCTTC
.	.	TRBV29-1	TRBJ1-4	CSVEDRYNEKLFF	TGCAGCGTTGAGGACAGATATAATGAAAAACTGTTTTTT
.	few	TRBV6-6	TRBJ2-7	CASSYPGSGYEQYF	TGTGCCAGCAGTTACCCCGGTAGCGGCTACGAGCAGTACTTC
.	.	TRBV9	TRBJ1-1	CASGGGLVGTEAFF	TGTGCCAGCGGGGGCGGACTGGTCGGCACTGAAGCTTTCTTT
.	few	TRBV15	TRBJ1-5	CATSRTAGVNQPQHF	TGTGCCACCAGCAGAACCGCGGGGGTTAATCAGCCCCAGCATTTT
.	.	TRBV29-1	TRBJ1-1	CSVEGFGLPEAFF	TGCAGCGTTGAAGGATTTGGCCTCCCAGAAGCTTTCTTT
TRBD2	few	TRBV29-1	TRBJ2-7	CSVEEPGLANYEQYF	TGCAGCGTTGAAGAACCGGGACTAGCCAACTACGAGCAGTACTTC
.	.	TRBV15	TRBJ2-2	CATRQGRVSGELFF	TGTGCCACCAGACAGGGAAGAGTCTCCGGGGAGCTGTTTTTT
TRBD2	many	TRBV7-3	TRBJ2-1	CASSSLAGGYNEQFF	TGTGCCAGCAGCTCACTAGCGGGGGGGTACAATGAGCAGTTCTTC
TRBD2	.	TRBV9	TRBJ2-7	CASSAGLAGGYDEQYF	TGTGCCAGCAGCGCTGGACTAGCGGGAGGTTACGACGAGCAGTACTTC
TRBD1	few	TRBV3-1	TRBJ2-2	CASSQPRTGDTGELFF	TGTGCCAGCAGCCAACCCCGGACAGGGGACACCGGGGAGCTGTTTTTT
.	.	TRBV6-5	TRBJ1-4	CASSITSGSGEKLFF	TGTGCCAGCAGTATAACATCAGGGAGTGGTGAAAAACTGTTTTTT
TRBD2	.	TRBV6-2/TRBV6-3	TRBJ2-1	CASSLRGGNNEQFF	TGTGCCAGCAGTTTACGGGGGGGTAACAATGAGCAGTTCTTC
TRBD1	few	TRBV29-1	TRBJ2-7	CSVGHPDRAQPGEQYF	TGCAGCGTTGGGCACCCCGACAGGGCCCAACCGGGGGAGCAGTACTTC
TRBD1	.	TRBV10-3	TRBJ2-7	CAISEDRDSYEQYF	TGTGCCATCAGTGAGGACAGGGACTCCTACGAGCAGTACTTC
TRBD1	.	TRBV7-9	TRBJ2-7	CASSSRTSGTASYEQYF	TGTGCCAGCAGTTCTAGGACCTCCGGGACAGCCTCCTACGAGCAGTACTTC
.	.	TRBV5-6	TRBJ1-1	CASGRPARMNTEVFF	TGTGCCAGCGGACGCCCAGCAAGAATGAACACTGAAGTTTTCTTT
.	.	TRBV4-1	TRBJ2-3	CASNQPLGDAQYF	TGCGCCAGCAACCAACCATTGGGGGATGCGCAGTATTTT
.	.	TRBV29-1	TRBJ2-4	CSVEDFQKGKNIQYF	TGCAGCGTTGAAGATTTTCAGAAGGGCAAAAACATTCAGTACTTC
.	.	TRBV7-2	TRBJ1-3	CASSPGGGALSGNTIYF	TGTGCCAGCAGCCCCGGTGGAGGGGCCCTCTCTGGAAACACCATATATTTT
TRBD2	few	TRBV25-1	TRBJ2-5	CASSESGRGETQYF	TGTGCCAGCAGTGAGAGCGGGAGAGGGGAGACCCAGTACTTC
.	few	TRBV4-2	TRBJ2-5	CASSQVLRGLETQYF	TGTGCCAGCAGCCAAGTTCTTCGGGGACTAGAGACCCAGTACTTC
.	.	TRBV28	TRBJ1-2	CASSPRTYKDGYTF	TGTGCCAGCAGCCCTCGGACTTATAAGGATGGCTACACCTTC
TRBD2	.	TRBV7-9	TRBJ2-7	CASTVVSGSYEQYF	TGTGCCAGCACCGTCGTTAGCGGGAGCTACGAGCAGTACTTC
.	few	TRBV29-1	TRBJ2-7	CSVKTGSEQYF	TGCAGCGTTAAGACAGGATCCGAGCAGTACTTC
.	.	TRBV2	TRBJ2-5	CASSVATVGETQYF	TGTGCCAGCAGTGTGGCCACAGTAGGAGAGACCCAGTACTTC
.	.	TRBV11-3	TRBJ2-5	CASVDALETQYF	TGTGCCAGCGTAGACGCGCTAGAGACCCAGTACTTC
.	once	TRBV28	TRBJ1-1	CASRWAVNTEAFF	TGTGCCAGCAGGTGGGCTGTGAACACTGAGGCTTTCTTT
.	.	TRBV12-5	TRBJ1-1	CASGLIGGSHTEAFF	TGTGCTAGTGGTTTGATCGGAGGATCCCACACTGAAGCTTTCTTT
.	few	TRBV4-3	TRBJ2-7	CASSQVVGLSPRQYF	TGCGCCAGCAGCCAAGTGGTCGGTCTTAGTCCTAGGCAGTACTTC